Following are 22 T cell receptor beta chains from one sample sequenced in a study of T cells in Graves' hyperthyroidism and ophthalmopathy. RNA transcripts yielded amplified TCR beta CDR3 regions. A first-round RT-PCR of the TCR CDR3 used the HTBI primer set. TCRdb re-analysed the multiplex PCR reads in MiXCR, keeping a single row per CDR3 protein. The sample lists about 570,000 distinct CDR3 sequences, roughly 50% occurring once. Sequencing was carried out using peripheral blood or thyroid tissue (not recorded which). Receptor source: an adult woman with Graves' disease, either hyperthyroidism or ophthalmopathy (not recorded which).

The chain employs TRBV14 and TRBJ2-7, with 7 nucleotides matching TRBD1. The J segment lost 3 bases and the V segment lost 8 bases, leaving 10 bases of the junction unmatched. CDR3 length equals 14 residues. Germline CDR1 SGHDN, CDR2 FVKESK. The CDR3 DNA sequence: TGTGCCAGCGGCACGGGCGCAGGGGGCTACGAGCAGTACTTC. Translated, it gives CASGTGAGGYEQYF.

The rearrangement links TRBV28 to TRBJ2-6; 7 positions match TRBD1. CDR3 length: 18 residues. J was trimmed by 0 bases and V by 5 bases; bases with no gene match: 10. Germline CDR1 is MDHEN and CDR2 is SYDVKM. CDR3 bases: TGTGCCAGCAGTCCTCTCCCCGGGACAGCCTCTGGGGCCAACGTCCTGACTTTC. As protein: CASSPLPGTASGANVLTF.

This chain uses TRBV2 with TRBJ2-7; 12 bases match TRBD2. The CDR3 loop spans 15 amino acids. From germline, CDR1 is SNHLY and CDR2 FYNNEI. V shed 5 bases, J shed 5 bases, and the junction held 7 bases outside the gene matches. Here the CDR3 DNA reads TGTGCCAGCAGTAGACTAGCGGGAGCAACGGACGAGCAGTACTTC. It is translated as CASSRLAGATDEQYF.

This clonotype was seen a few times. The chain recombines TRBV24-1 with TRBJ2-1; weak D call: TRBD1 (6 bases). Deletions cut 5 bases from V and 7 bases from J, with 11 bases between. The CDR3 consists of 13 residues. The V gene's germline CDR1 is KGHDR and CDR2 SFDVKD. This CDR3 reads CATSGGTMNEQFF. DNA of the CDR3: TGTGCCACCAGTGGTGGGACAATGAATGAGCAGTTCTTC.

The rearrangement uses TRBV9 and TRBJ2-6, with D perhaps TRBD1 (6 bases). The germline gives CDR1 SGDLS, CDR2 YYNGEE. The CDR3 has 17 residues. Trimming took 5 bases from V and 4 from J, leaving 19 bases between them. The CDR3 bases are TGTGCCAGCAGGAAACAGGGTTCGAACACCGGGGCCAACGTCCTGACTTTC. This encodes CASRKQGSNTGANVLTF. Filled out from reference TRBV9 and TRBJ2-6, the complete variable domain reads DSGVTQTPKHLITATGQRVTLRCSPRSGDLSVYWYQQSLDQGLQFLIQYYNGEERAKGNILERFSAQQFPDLHSELNLSSLELGDSALYFCASRKQGSNTGANVLTFGAGSRLTVL.

The chain recombines TRBV20-1 with TRBJ1-1; weak D call: TRBD1 (5 bases). Germline V gene sequence: CDR1 DFQATT, CDR2 SNEGSKA (reference sequence). Between the trimmed V and J ends, which lost 1 base and 7 bases, there was a span of 13 bases. The CDR3 runs 13 residues. Written as DNA, the CDR3 is TGCAGTGCTAGAGGGACAAGAGATTTTGAAGCTTTCTTT. Protein product: CSARGTRDFEAFF.

V is TRBV29-1 and J is TRBJ1-1, with TRBD1 identical over 9 bases. The CDR3 extends over 13 amino acids. CDR1 SQVTM and CDR2 ANQGSEA come from the germline V gene. V gave up 7 bases and J gave up 3 bases; unmatched junction bases: 6. CDR3 region: CSATRDRDTEAFF. As DNA, the CDR3 is TGCAGCGCTACCCGGGACAGGGACACTGAAGCTTTCTTT.

Turning to this clonotype: A read error may explain this, as a much larger clone is one base away. V usage is TRBV4-1 and J usage is TRBJ1-5; D uncertain. V lost 0 bases and J lost 3, with 9 bases in between. This CDR3 contains 15 residues. Germline lookup yields CDR1 MGHRA and CDR2 YSYEKL. CDR3 loop: CASSQDPFNNQPQHF. The CDR3 DNA reads as TGCGCCAGCAGCCAAGATCCTTTTAACAATCAGCCCCAGCATTTT.

The rearrangement links TRBV9 to TRBJ1-4; D is ambiguous. In germline, CDR1 is SGDLS, CDR2 YYNGEE. V was trimmed by 1 base and J by 4 bases, leaving 8 bases between them. The CDR3 covers 14 residues. This CDR3 reads CASSVTEYNEKLFF. CDR3 bases: TGTGCCAGCAGCGTAACGGAGTATAATGAAAAACTGTTTTTT.

The CDR3 DNA sequence: TGCAGCGTTGGGATTCCTGAAGCTTTCTTT. The encoded protein is CSVGIPEAFF. This rearrangement joins TRBV29-1 to TRBJ1-1; D is uncertain. Per the germline V gene, CDR1 is SQVTM and CDR2 is ANQGSEA. This CDR3 is built from 10 residues. Trimming removed 4 bases at V and 6 bases at J, with 6 bases between. Full variable domain (remainder filled in from reference TRBV29-1 and TRBJ1-1): SAVISQKPSRDICQRGTSLTIQCQVDSQVTMMFWYRQQPGQSLTLIATANQGSEATYESGFVIDKFPISRPNLTFSTLTVSNMSPEDSSIYLCSVGIPEAFFGQGTRLTVV.

V gene TRBV5-1 combines with J gene TRBJ1-2; TRBD1 matches 10 bases. CDR3 size: 15 residues. Trimming at V came to 2 bases and at J to 4 bases, leaving 5 bases not matched to a gene. In germline, CDR1 is SGHRS, CDR2 YFSETQ. In DNA, the CDR3 is TGCGCCAGCAGCTTTGGGACAGGGGTCGGCTATGGCTACACCTTC. It translates to CASSFGTGVGYGYTF. The whole variable domain, remainder taken from reference TRBV5-1 and TRBJ1-2, is KAGVTQTPRYLIKTRGQQVTLSCSPISGHRSVSWYQQTPGQGLQFLFEYFSETQRNKGNFPGRFSGRQFSNSRSEMNVSTLELGDSALYLCASSFGTGVGYGYTFGSGTRLTVV.

The chain recombines TRBV7-2 with TRBJ2-3; 9 bases agree with TRBD1. This CDR3 is built from 16 residues. Germline V gene lookup returns CDR1 SGHTA and CDR2 FQGNSA. The V segment lost 5 bases and the J segment 4 bases; nucleotides outside the gene matches: 10. DNA for the CDR3: TGTGCCAGCAGCCAATCACAGGGGGCTGTCCCAGATACGCAGTATTTT. It codes for CASSQSQGAVPDTQYF.

Many counts were recorded for this clonotype. J is TRBJ1-1 and V is TRBV12-3 or TRBV12-4, with unresolved D. The CDR3 is 13 amino acids. V shed 7 bases and J shed 1 base, with 10 bases lying between them. CDR3 amino acids: CASNKHTNTEAFF. The CDR3, as DNA: TGTGCCAGCAATAAGCATACGAACACTGAAGCTTTCTTT.

This clonotype was counted at least ten times. The chain couples TRBV5-8 to TRBJ1-5; D is possibly TRBD1 (6 bases). This CDR3 is built from 14 residues. CDR1 and CDR2 (germline): SGHTS, YDEGEE. V was cut by 0 bases and J by 11 bases, with 15 bases left in between. CDR3 loop: CASSLAGGGSSQHF. CDR3 DNA: TGTGCCAGCAGCTTGGCCGGAGGGGGATCGTCCCAGCATTTT.

With regard to this clonotype: A much larger clonotype is one base distant, so this may be a read error. The J gene is TRBJ1-2, the V gene TRBV6-1, with TRBD1 matching over 7 bases. The CDR3 sequence is 14 residues long. CDR1 is MNHNS and CDR2 is SASEGT in the germline V gene. The CDR3: CAISDTGTVDGYTF. The CDR3 DNA is TGTGCCATCAGTGATACCGGGACAGTAGATGGCTACACCTTC.

This clonotype has at least ten counts. The CDR3 is CASSIERDSSPYEQYF. The CDR3 region has the DNA TGTGCCAGTAGTATAGAACGGGACAGCTCACCCTACGAGCAGTACTTC. The chain employs TRBV19 and TRBJ2-7, with 7 bases fitting TRBD1. J was trimmed by 2 bases and V by 0 bases; bases with no gene match: 7. The CDR3 is 16 residues long. CDR1 and CDR2 (germline): LNHDA, SQIVND (reference sequence).

The CDR3 DNA sequence: TGTGCCAGCAGCTCAGGACTCGGGACCTCACACTACGAGCAGTACTTC. Translating it yields CASSSGLGTSHYEQYF. The chain employs TRBV7-2 and TRBJ2-7; possibly TRBD1 or TRBD2 for D (5 bases each). The V gene lost 4 bases and the J gene lost 3 bases, with 19 bases spanning the gap. Germline-derived CDR1 and CDR2 are SGHTA and FQGNSA. The CDR3 extends over 16 amino acids.

This clonotype appeared a few times. The chain recombines TRBV7-2 with TRBJ2-5; 7 bases align to TRBD1. The germline V gene encodes CDR1 SGHTA and CDR2 FQGNSA. V lost 10 bases and J lost 4; bases outside the gene matches: 6. The length of the CDR3 is 12 residues. CDR3 sequence (DNA): TGTGCCACCCGACAGGGCCCAGAGACCCAGTACTTC. Translating it yields CATRQGPETQYF.

Ten or more counts support this clonotype. V and J are TRBV20-1 and TRBJ1-6; D unclear. This CDR3 has 13 residues. CDR1 and CDR2 from the germline V gene are DFQATT and SNEGSKA (reference sequence). Between the trimmed V and J ends, which lost 6 bases and 10 bases, there was a span of 16 bases. The CDR3 loop is CSALLTIRSPLHF. In DNA form, the CDR3 reads TGCAGTGCCCTCCTAACCATAAGGTCACCCCTCCACTTT.

Comments on this clonotype: Sequence at one end of the junction differs from germline and may be a read error. The rearrangement joins TRBV2 to TRBJ1-2; 8 bases match TRBD1. Looked up from germline, CDR1 is SNHLY and CDR2 is FYNNEI. The CDR3 consists of 15 residues. DNA of the CDR3: TGCGCCAGCAGCACTCAGACAGGGGTCGGCTATGGCTACACCTTC. Its protein product is CASSTQTGVGYGYTF.

This sequence joins TRBV2 and TRBJ1-6; D unresolved. V was shortened by 3 bases and J by 9 bases, with 6 bases between the two germline ends. Germline CDR1 and CDR2: SNHLY and FYNNEI. The CDR3 consists of 12 residues. This CDR3 reads CASSEKISPLHF. The CDR3 nucleotides read TGTGCCAGCAGTGAGAAGATTTCACCCCTCCACTTT.

The gene calls are TRBV10-3 and TRBJ2-2; TRBD1 aligns across 7 bases. CDR3 size: 14 residues. Germline CDR1 and CDR2: ENHRY and SYGVKD. V was clipped by 0 bases and J by 5 bases; unmatched bases: 0. The CDR3 bases are TGTGCCATCAGTGAGTCGGGACAGACCGGGGAGCTGTTTTTT. Translation gives CAISESGQTGELFF.